Listed below are T cell receptor beta chains from one sample, sequenced in a study of cytomegalovirus exposure and HLA in healthy donors. Here immunoSEQ multiplex PCR was the method, and the copy in TCRdb shows in-frame clones only, minus some. This sample has around 150,000 clones; roughly 89% occur once, and the top ten carry 3% to 3.5%. What was sequenced was PBMCs. These TCRs come from a woman between 18 and 30 years old in good health and CMV-seropositive. Both conserved end residues are part of each CDR3. A D gene is named only where the DNA matches it firmly. Clone size is given for some rows only: seen once, a few or many times, or a class if the clone is expanded.

v_call	clone_size	j_call	cdr3_length	d_call	cdr3_aa	cdr3_nt
TRBV10-1	once	TRBJ1-6	14	NA	CASSDRQTNSPLHF	TGCGCCAGCAGTGACCGACAGACGAATTCACCCCTCCACTTT
TRBV28	once	TRBJ2-7	16	TRBD1	CASKVNGDRGLHEQYF	TGTGCCAGCAAAGTTAACGGGGACAGAGGTTTACACGAGCAGTACTTC
TRBV5-1	NA	TRBJ2-7	17	NA	CASSLGPGGLGGYEQYF	TGCGCCAGCAGCTTGGGGCCCGGGGGGCTTGGGGGCTACGAGCAGTACTTC
TRBV6-1	NA	TRBJ1-2	16	TRBD1	CASSEGGQGLSRGYTF	TGTGCCAGCAGTGAAGGGGGACAGGGTTTAAGCCGTGGCTACACCTTC
TRBV4-1	NA	TRBJ1-5	14	NA	CASSQDLYGEPQHF	TGCGCCAGCAGCCAAGATCTTTATGGAGAGCCCCAGCATTTT
TRBV6-1	NA	TRBJ2-3	13	NA	CASSELFSDTQYF	TGTGCCAGCAGTGAACTGTTTTCAGATACGCAGTATTTT
TRBV27	NA	TRBJ2-7	12	NA	CASSPTGIEQYF	TGTGCCAGCAGCCCTACAGGGATCGAGCAGTACTTC
TRBV6-1	NA	TRBJ2-3	12	NA	CASSESSIPQYF	TGTGCCAGCAGTGAATCGAGCATTCCGCAGTATTTT
TRBV9	NA	TRBJ2-4	18	TRBD2	CASSVEPSGRIAKNIQYF	TGTGCCAGCAGCGTAGAACCTAGCGGGAGGATAGCCAAAAACATTCAGTACTTC
TRBV7-9	NA	TRBJ2-5	17	TRBD2	CASSLYAGGTPEETQYF	TGTGCCAGCAGCTTATACGCGGGGGGAACCCCAGAAGAGACCCAGTACTTC
TRBV18	NA	TRBJ2-3	18	NA	CASSPNSMGGSSTDTQYF	TGTGCCAGCTCACCGAACAGCATGGGTGGGTCTAGCACAGATACGCAGTATTTT
TRBV11-2	NA	TRBJ1-5	15	NA	CASSLEGASNQPQHF	TGTGCCAGCAGCTTAGAGGGGGCTAGCAATCAGCCCCAGCATTTT
TRBV6-1	NA	TRBJ2-2	14	TRBD2	CASRGGTNTGELFF	TGTGCCAGCAGGGGGGGGACTAACACCGGGGAGCTGTTTTTT
TRBV7-2	NA	TRBJ2-3	16	TRBD2	CASSLTRGGPADTQYF	TGTGCCAGCAGCTTAACAAGGGGAGGGCCCGCAGATACGCAGTATTTT
TRBV9	NA	TRBJ2-7	15	TRBD2	CASSAAGGLYYEQYF	TGTGCCAGCAGCGCGGCGGGAGGCCTGTACTACGAGCAGTACTTC
TRBV18	NA	TRBJ2-7	15	NA	CASSPIRRGSYEQYF	TGTGCCAGCTCACCAATCAGGAGGGGCTCCTACGAGCAGTACTTC
TRBV6-5	NA	TRBJ2-5	14	TRBD1	CASSYSADQGAQYF	TGTGCCAGCAGTTACTCGGCAGACCAGGGGGCCCAGTACTTC
TRBV10-3	NA	TRBJ2-2	14	NA	CAIRVRGGTGELFF	TGTGCCATCAGAGTAAGGGGGGGCACCGGGGAGCTGTTTTTT
TRBV27	NA	TRBJ2-7	14	TRBD1	CASSSGQGPYEQYF	TGTGCCAGCAGTTCGGGACAGGGACCCTACGAGCAGTACTTC
TRBV7-9	NA	TRBJ2-2	16	NA	CASSLVPSSNTGELFF	TGTGCCAGCAGCTTAGTGCCGAGCTCGAACACCGGGGAGCTGTTTTTT
TRBV25-1	NA	TRBJ2-2	14	TRBD1	CASRRTGITGELFF	TGTGCCAGCAGGAGGACAGGGATCACCGGGGAGCTGTTTTTT
TRBV2	NA	TRBJ1-2	15	NA	CASSAEQIVWYGYTF	TGTGCCAGCAGTGCGGAGCAGATAGTTTGGTATGGCTACACCTTC
TRBV6-4	medium-sized	TRBJ1-1	13	NA	CASSDRGNTEAFF	TGTGCCAGCAGTGACAGGGGGAACACTGAAGCTTTCTTT
TRBV5-1	NA	TRBJ2-7	14	NA	CASSLGLEGGEQYF	TGCGCCAGCAGCTTGGGACTGGAGGGCGGCGAGCAGTACTTC
TRBV7-8	few	TRBJ2-1	15	TRBD2	CASRRLAGGYNEQFF	TGTGCCAGCAGACGACTAGCGGGAGGGTACAATGAGCAGTTCTTC
TRBV18	NA	TRBJ1-4	14	TRBD1	CASSPGQSNEKLFF	TGTGCCAGCTCACCGGGACAGTCTAATGAAAAACTGTTTTTT
TRBV2	NA	TRBJ2-6	16	TRBD1	CATRDRGSSGANVLTF	TGTGCCACGCGGGACAGGGGAAGCTCTGGGGCCAACGTCCTGACTTTC
TRBV7-2	NA	TRBJ2-1	17	TRBD2	CASSLDGGGASYNEQFF	TGTGCCAGCAGCTTAGACGGCGGGGGGGCCTCCTACAATGAGCAGTTCTTC
TRBV28	NA	TRBJ2-3	13	TRBD2	CAGGAGGTDTQYF	TGTGCCGGAGGGGCGGGGGGCACAGATACGCAGTATTTT
TRBV6-1	NA	TRBJ2-5	14	TRBD1	CASGTWTGEETQYF	TGTGCCAGCGGCACTTGGACAGGGGAAGAGACCCAGTACTTC